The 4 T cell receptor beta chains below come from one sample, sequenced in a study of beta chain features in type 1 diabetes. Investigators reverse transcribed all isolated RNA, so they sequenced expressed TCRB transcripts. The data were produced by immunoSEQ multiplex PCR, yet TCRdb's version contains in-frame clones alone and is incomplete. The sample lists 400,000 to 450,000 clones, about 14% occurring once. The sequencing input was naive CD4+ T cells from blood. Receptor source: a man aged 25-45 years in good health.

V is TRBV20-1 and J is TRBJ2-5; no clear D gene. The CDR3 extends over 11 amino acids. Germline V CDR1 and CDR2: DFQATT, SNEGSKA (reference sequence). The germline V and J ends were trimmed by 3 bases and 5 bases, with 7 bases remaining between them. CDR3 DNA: TGCAGTGCTAGTACCGAGGAGACCCAGTACTTC. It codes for CSASTEETQYF.

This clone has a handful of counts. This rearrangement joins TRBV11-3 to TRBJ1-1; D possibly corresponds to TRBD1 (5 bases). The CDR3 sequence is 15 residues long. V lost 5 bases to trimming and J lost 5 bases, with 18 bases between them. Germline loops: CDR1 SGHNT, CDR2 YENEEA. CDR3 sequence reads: CASSLLQVAGTEAFF. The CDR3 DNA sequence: TGTGCCAGCAGCCTATTACAGGTCGCCGGTACTGAAGCTTTCTTT.

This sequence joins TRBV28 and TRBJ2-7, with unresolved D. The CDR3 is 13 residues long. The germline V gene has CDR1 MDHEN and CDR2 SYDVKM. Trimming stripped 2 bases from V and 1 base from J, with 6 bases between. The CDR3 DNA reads TGTGCCAGCAGTTTAACCCAGTCCTACGAGCAGTACTTC. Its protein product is CASSLTQSYEQYF.

The CDR3 DNA sequence: TGTGCCTGGAGTGTACGGTTGGACACTGAAGCTTTCTTT. Its translation: CAWSVRLDTEAFF. The chain combines TRBV30 with TRBJ1-1; D not certain. CDR3 length equals 13 residues. The V and J ends lost 0 bases and 3 bases respectively, with 8 bases between them. The germline V gene encodes CDR1 GTSNPN and CDR2 SVGIG (reference sequence).